The sequence of this TCR beta chain was determined in a study of identical twins. Findings and caveats of the study: Interpretation of the results relied on cross-sectional statistical analysis and not on following the same donors.

This clonotype was observed a few times. Its antigen is as yet unknown. Unique molecular identifiers were present on the cDNA, and a universal primer site came from template switching. From the 5' RACE reads, TCRdb called clonotypes with MiXCR, one entry per CDR3 protein. The sample comprises fewer than 650,000 distinct CDR3 sequences, over 8.5% of which are singletons, and 2.5% to 3.5% rests with the top ten. Healthy Caucasians were all of the donors. CDR3 length: 13 amino acids. V was clipped by 3 bases and J by 5 bases, with 11 bases between them. Per the germline V gene, CDR1 is SNHLY and CDR2 is FYNNEI. Another study also made use of these data, one on yellow fever vaccine responses in identical twins. That source notes: Twins' vaccine T cell responses reportedly seemed partly convergent and partly personalized.

V and J are TRBV2 and TRBJ2-7, with D perhaps matching TRBD1 or TRBD2 (7 bases each). This receptor was identified in a woman aged 18 to 35 in good health. Source material: PBMCs. This CDR3 reads CASSDRGGHEQYF. In DNA, the CDR3 is TGTGCCAGCAGTGACAGGGGGGGGCACGAGCAGTACTTC.